The 25 T cell receptor beta chains below all came from one sample that was sequenced in a study of T cell clonotyping in hematopoietic cell transplantation. Indicated time point: recipient sample about 28 days before transplant, after cytoreduction. Clones were read by immunoSEQ multiplex PCR, and TCRdb kept only the in-frame ones, dropping some. The profile shows 35,000 to 45,000 clones, 95% of them singletons. The source material was peripheral blood mononuclear cells, sampled before stem cell transplant. The origin of the receptors is a man aged 35-49 years with chronic myeloid leukemia. Some clones in this sample may be carry-over from other donors' samples.

V is TRBV11-3 and J is TRBJ1-6; TRBD1 might be the D (6 bases). CDR1 is SGHNT and CDR2 is YENEEA in the germline V gene. The CDR3 covers 13 residues. The V end lost 3 bases, the J end lost 10 bases, and 10 bases lay between the germline ends. The CDR3 sequence is CASSFNRASPLHF. Written as DNA, the CDR3 is TGTGCCAGCAGCTTTAACAGGGCATCACCCCTCCACTTT.

The rearrangement joins TRBV5-8 to TRBJ2-3; TRBD2 agrees at 10 bases. This CDR3 comprises 15 residues. Germline assignment: CDR1 SGHTS and CDR2 YDEGEE. The J segment lost 5 bases and the V segment lost 3 bases, leaving 6 bases of the junction unmatched. The CDR3: CASSSLRLAGDTQYF. CDR3 DNA: TGTGCCAGCAGCTCCCTTCGACTAGCGGGAGATACGCAGTATTTT.

The V and J genes are TRBV28 and TRBJ2-5, with D tentatively TRBD1 or TRBD2 (5 bases each). The V gene's germline CDR1 is MDHEN and CDR2 SYDVKM. The length of the CDR3 is 18 residues. The ends were cut back, 2 bases at V and 1 base at J, with 20 bases in the middle. The CDR3 loop is CASSLIVSLGVPQETQYF. CDR3 DNA sequence: TGTGCCAGCAGTTTAATCGTTAGTTTGGGGGTCCCCCAAGAGACCCAGTACTTC.

The chain combines TRBV5-4 with TRBJ2-3, with TRBD2 matching 8 bases. The V gene's germline CDR1 is SGHNT and CDR2 YYREEE (reference sequence). CDR3 length: 15 amino acids. V shed 0 bases and J 4 bases; nucleotides not matched to a gene: 4. In DNA, the CDR3 is TGTGCCAGCAGCTTGGCGGGGGGGTTTGCAGATACGCAGTATTTT. The encoded protein is CASSLAGGFADTQYF.

The rearrangement joins TRBV29-1 to TRBJ2-5; D remains ambiguous. In germline, CDR1 is SQVTM, CDR2 ANQGSEA. V was trimmed by 7 bases and J by 5 bases, leaving 20 bases between them. This CDR3 contains 14 residues. The CDR3 reads CSASPAAVSETQYF. The CDR3 DNA sequence: TGCAGCGCTTCCCCGGCGGCGGTCTCGGAGACCCAGTACTTC.

V and J are TRBV6-5 and TRBJ1-6; D uncertain. CDR1 is MNHEY, CDR2 SVGAGI, per germline. The CDR3 runs to 15 residues. Deletions cut 7 bases from V and 0 bases from J, with 10 bases between. The CDR3 sequence: CASNRLSSYNSPLHF. DNA of the CDR3: TGTGCCAGCAATAGACTCAGCTCCTATAATTCACCCCTCCACTTT.

The chain has TRBV2 and TRBJ2-2, with D unresolved. Germline V gene lookup returns CDR1 SNHLY and CDR2 FYNNEI. V lost 4 bases and J 3 bases, leaving 6 bases between the germline ends. CDR3 size: 13 residues. The CDR3 DNA sequence: TGTGCCAGCAGTGGGACGCACACCGGGGAGCTGTTTTTT. This codes for CASSGTHTGELFF. The full variable domain, rest sourced from reference TRBV2 and TRBJ2-2, is EPEVTQTPSHQVTQMGQEVILRCVPISNHLYFYWYRQILGQKVEFLVSFYNNEISEKSEIFDDQFSVERPDGSNFTLKIRSTKLEDSAMYFCASSGTHTGELFFGEGSRLTVL.

The gene calls are TRBV6-5 and TRBJ1-2; D not resolved. With 7 bases removed from V and 6 bases from J, the gap between germline ends came to 12 bases. The CDR3 extends over 12 amino acids. Germline CDR1 reads MNHEY; CDR2 reads SVGAGI. In DNA, the CDR3 is TGTGCCAGCACTGGGGTAGGCCATGGCTACACCTTC. Protein sequence: CASTGVGHGYTF.

CDR3 nucleotides: TGTGCCATCAGTCGGACTAGCGGGGGACCGCCCGGGGCCAACGTCCTGACTTTC. This sequence encodes CAISRTSGGPPGANVLTF. The chain joins TRBV10-3 to TRBJ2-6; TRBD2 agrees at 13 bases. CDR3 length equals 18 residues. Germline CDR1 is ENHRY and CDR2 is SYGVKD. Trimming removed 5 bases from V and 4 bases from J; junction bases left unmatched: 8.

The V and J genes are TRBV7-6 and TRBJ1-2; perhaps TRBD1 as D (5 bases). Trimming stripped 4 bases from V and 4 bases from J, with 16 bases between. The CDR3 has 15 residues. Germline V lookup: CDR1 SGHVS, CDR2 FNYEAQ. The CDR3 here is CASSSAGTVLYGYTF. In DNA, the CDR3 is TGTGCCAGCAGCTCAGCGGGGACGGTGCTCTATGGCTACACCTTC.

The CDR3 here is CASSRDREARYGYTF. The CDR3 DNA sequence: TGTGCCAGCAGCCGTGACAGGGAGGCACGTTATGGCTACACCTTC. The chain couples TRBV6-5 to TRBJ1-2; 7 bases agree with TRBD1. V was pared by 6 bases and J by 5 bases, with 12 bases of the junction left unmatched. Looked up from germline, CDR1 is MNHEY and CDR2 is SVGAGI. The CDR3 covers 15 residues.

The chain is built from TRBV4-1 and TRBJ2-1; 15 bases match TRBD2. This CDR3 region has 19 residues. Germline CDR1 is MGHRA and CDR2 is YSYEKL. Trimming removed 4 bases from V and 6 bases from J; junction bases left unmatched: 13. CDR3 loop: CASSLTPDPGLAGGNEQFF. CDR3 coding DNA: TGCGCCAGCAGCCTCACACCGGACCCGGGACTAGCGGGGGGCAATGAGCAGTTCTTC.

The chain employs TRBV7-9 and TRBJ2-5, with TRBD2 identical over 10 bases. This CDR3 contains 16 residues. Germline values: CDR1 SEHNR, CDR2 FQNEAQ (reference sequence). V gave up 6 bases and J gave up 3 bases; unmatched junction bases: 10. The CDR3 loop reads CASRHPLAGIEETQYF. CDR3 DNA sequence: TGTGCCAGCAGACACCCACTAGCGGGGATAGAAGAGACCCAGTACTTC.

The chain links TRBV2 to TRBJ1-1; D might be TRBD1 (5 bases). CDR1 SNHLY and CDR2 FYNNEI come from the germline V gene. V was cut by 6 bases and J by 4 bases, with 12 bases left in between. This CDR3 contains 13 residues. CDR3 coding DNA: TGTGCCAGCAGGGCAGGGTACGGCACTGAAGCTTTCTTT. Protein sequence: CASRAGYGTEAFF.

V usage is TRBV4-1 and J usage is TRBJ1-5; TRBD1 aligns across 8 bases. This CDR3 region has 15 residues. Germline V gene sequence: CDR1 MGHRA, CDR2 YSYEKL. V was pared by 4 bases and J by 2 bases, with 4 bases of the junction left unmatched. CDR3 sequence (DNA): TGCGCCAGCAGCCCCGAGGACAGGGGCAATCAGCCCCAGCATTTT. Its protein is CASSPEDRGNQPQHF.

The chain has TRBV5-6 and TRBJ2-5; no firm D call. Trimming took off 2 bases at V and 2 bases at J, with 13 bases between the two ends. The CDR3 is 15 amino acids. The germline V gene encodes CDR1 SGHDT and CDR2 YYEEEE. CDR3 nucleotides: TGTGCCAGCAGCTTAAGGGCAGACACACAAGAGACCCAGTACTTC. Translation: CASSLRADTQETQYF.

The chain couples TRBV13 to TRBJ1-6, with D possibly TRBD1 on 6 matching bases. CDR1 and CDR2 (germline): PRHDT, FYEKMQ (reference sequence). V was trimmed by 0 bases and J by 5 bases, leaving 8 bases between them. CDR3 size: 15 residues. The CDR3 DNA sequence: TGTGCCAGCAGCTTAGGCCCAGGGGATAATTCACCCCTCCACTTT. This sequence encodes CASSLGPGDNSPLHF.

This sequence joins TRBV7-3 and TRBJ2-2; unclear D gene. CDR1 is SGHTA and CDR2 is FQGTGA in the germline V gene. V gave up 1 base and J gave up 5 bases, with 2 bases separating them. The CDR3 is 12 residues long. For the CDR3, the DNA is TGTGCCAGCAGCTTAAGAACCGGGGAGCTGTTTTTT. This sequence encodes CASSLRTGELFF. The entire variable domain, with the rest obtained from reference TRBV7-3 and TRBJ2-2, is as follows: GAGVSQTPSNKVTEKGKYVELRCDPISGHTALYWYRQSLGQGPEFLIYFQGTGAADDSGLPNDRFFAVRPEGSVSTLKIQRTERGDSAVYLCASSLRTGELFFGEGSRLTVL.

The rearrangement uses TRBV27 and TRBJ1-1; D is unclear. The germline gives CDR1 MNHEY, CDR2 SMNVEV (reference sequence). CDR3 length: 12 amino acids. V lost 4 bases and J lost 1, with 4 bases in between. CDR3 bases: TGTGCCAGCAGTTCGGGGAACACTGAAGCTTTCTTT. Translating gives CASSSGNTEAFF.

For the CDR3, the DNA is TGCAGCGTAAACGGACTAGCGGGGAGGGAGACCCAGTACTTC. It yields the protein CSVNGLAGRETQYF. The genes are TRBV29-1 and TRBJ2-5, with 12 bases that match TRBD2. The V gene's germline CDR1 is SQVTM and CDR2 ANQGSEA. V lost 6 bases and J lost 5; bases outside the gene matches: 7. The CDR3 contains 14 residues.

This clone was recorded once. This chain connects TRBV29-1 to TRBJ2-5; 9 bases agree with TRBD1. After removal of 5 bases from V and 5 bases from J, the junction contained 9 bases not matched to a gene. CDR3 length: 14 amino acids. Germline V lookup: CDR1 SQVTM, CDR2 ANQGSEA. The CDR3 DNA sequence: TGCAGCGTTACGGGACAGGGCCTGGGGGAGACCCAGTACTTC. It translates to CSVTGQGLGETQYF.

This clone was observed a few times. J is TRBJ1-3 and V is TRBV28, with 7 bases aligning to TRBD1. The V gene's germline CDR1 is MDHEN and CDR2 SYDVKM. J gave up 3 bases and V 4 bases, and 12 bases lay outside the gene matches. The CDR3 covers 17 residues. The CDR3 DNA follows: TGTGCCAGCAGTTCACAGGGGACTGATTCTCGTGGAAACACCATATATTTT. As protein: CASSSQGTDSRGNTIYF.

A single count supports this clone. This rearrangement joins TRBV7-2 to TRBJ1-1, with 7 nucleotides matching TRBD1. Germline V CDR1 and CDR2: SGHTA, FQGNSA. The ends lost 11 bases at V and 5 bases at J; junction bases unmatched: 20. There are 16 residues in the CDR3. CDR3 sequence reads: CASREGAIVGGTEAFF. DNA for the CDR3: TGTGCCTCCAGGGAGGGGGCGATTGTAGGAGGGACTGAAGCTTTCTTT.

This clone came up once. The chain is built from TRBV4-2 and TRBJ1-1; maybe TRBD1 (5 bases). The CDR3 is 15 residues long. Germline assignment: CDR1 LGHNA and CDR2 YNFKEQ. V lost 1 base, J lost 3 bases, and 12 bases lay in between. CDR3 sequence reads: CASSQGGGGDTEAFF. DNA of the CDR3: TGTGCCAGCAGCCAAGGTGGGGGGGGTGACACTGAAGCTTTCTTT.

The V call is TRBV4-2, the J call TRBJ2-2; TRBD1 aligns across 10 bases. Per germline, CDR1 LGHNA and CDR2 YNFKEQ. V lost 5 bases to trimming and J lost 5 bases; unmatched junction nucleotides: 5. The CDR3 runs 15 residues. The CDR3 bases are TGTGCCAGCAGCACCGACAGGGGGCCGACCGGGGAGCTGTTTTTT. Protein sequence: CASSTDRGPTGELFF.